This TCR beta chain stems from a study of blood T cell repertoires in COVID-19. Background on the study: Samples taken during acute and convalescent COVID-19 were collected in the United States, Italy and Spain. Sample material is recorded as cDNA or gDNA derived from T cells, B-cell-depleted T cells, or PBMCs.

As handled by the study authors: Estimated nucleated cell counts came from reference gene primer amplification. Here immunoSEQ multiplex PCR was the method, and the copy in TCRdb shows in-frame clones only, minus some. The V and J calls and clone size were taken over from that table, and D and trimming were inferred from the DNA. The sample has 140,000 or so clones; roughly 80% are singletons. CDR1 is SQVTM and CDR2 is ANQGSEA in the germline V gene. Trimming left V 6 bases short and J 3 bases short, with 12 bases between. CDR3 length: 12 amino acids. The receptor comes from a man over 45 with active or convalescent COVID-19. The sequencing sample was made of peripheral blood. The chain links TRBV29-1 to TRBJ2-7, with a tentative D call TRBD1 (6 bases). CDR3 region: CSVGQFGYEQYF. The CDR3 DNA follows: TGCAGCGTCGGACAGTTTGGCTACGAGCAGTACTTC.